The subject of this entry is one TCR beta chain. Its antigen is still unknown. The sample originates from a study of CD4 T cells in relation to SARS-CoV-2 and coronaviruses. Study details: PBMCs were cultured with antigen for roughly nine days before TCR beta sequencing. The restricting HLA molecule for shared crossreactive spike epitopes was mapped. No peptide or an HIV-1 Nef peptide pool served as negative control.

Data came from immunoSEQ multiplex PCR; TCRdb stores just in-frame clones and leaves some out. This sample has about 26,000 clones; around 73% occur once, and the top ten carry 20% to 25%. The J segment lost 1 base and the V segment lost 0 bases, leaving 10 bases of the junction unmatched. CDR1 is ENHRY and CDR2 is SYGVKD in the germline V gene. There are 19 residues in the CDR3. Study-level findings and limits: No crossreactivity against non-spike viral proteins was tested here.

CD4+ T cells from unexposed donors were obtained before the COVID-19 pandemic (2011-2018). Isolation of CD4+ T cells took place after nine to ten days in culture. The V call is TRBV10-3, the J call TRBJ2-4, with 9 bases identical to TRBD2. This TCR derives from a human donor in good health. Sequenced material: CD4+ T cells from PBMCs, cultured in vitro. The CDR3 sequence: CAISESRLADLWAKNIQYF. In DNA, the CDR3 is TGTGCCATCAGTGAGTCGCGACTAGCGGACCTCTGGGCCAAAAACATTCAGTACTTC.